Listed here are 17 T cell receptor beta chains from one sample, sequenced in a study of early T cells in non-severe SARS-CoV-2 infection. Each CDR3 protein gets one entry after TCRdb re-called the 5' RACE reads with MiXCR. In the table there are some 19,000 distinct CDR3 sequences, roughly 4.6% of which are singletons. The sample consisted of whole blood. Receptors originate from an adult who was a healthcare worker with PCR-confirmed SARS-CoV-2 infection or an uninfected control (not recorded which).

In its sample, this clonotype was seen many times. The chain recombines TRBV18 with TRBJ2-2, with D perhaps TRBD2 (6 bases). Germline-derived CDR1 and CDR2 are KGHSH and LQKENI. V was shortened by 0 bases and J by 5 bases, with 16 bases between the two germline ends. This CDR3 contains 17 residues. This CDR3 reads CASSPPGGAKGTGELFF. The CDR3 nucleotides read TGTGCCAGCTCACCACCGGGCGGGGCCAAAGGAACCGGGGAGCTGTTTTTT.

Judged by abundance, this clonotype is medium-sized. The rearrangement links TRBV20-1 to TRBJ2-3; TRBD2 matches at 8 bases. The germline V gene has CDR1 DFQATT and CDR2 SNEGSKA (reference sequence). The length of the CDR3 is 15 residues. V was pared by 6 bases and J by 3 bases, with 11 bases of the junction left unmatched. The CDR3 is CSARSTGGRTDTQYF. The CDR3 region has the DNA TGCAGTGCCCGATCCACGGGGGGGCGAACAGATACGCAGTATTTT.

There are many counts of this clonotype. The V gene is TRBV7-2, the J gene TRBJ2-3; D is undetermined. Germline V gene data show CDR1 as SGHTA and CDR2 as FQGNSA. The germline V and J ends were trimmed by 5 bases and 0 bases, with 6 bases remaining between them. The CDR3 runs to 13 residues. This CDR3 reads CASSHPSTDTQYF. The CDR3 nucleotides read TGTGCCAGCAGCCATCCAAGCACAGATACGCAGTATTTT. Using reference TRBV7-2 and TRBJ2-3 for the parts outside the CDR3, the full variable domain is GAGVSQSPSNKVTEKGKDVELRCDPISGHTALYWYRQSLGQGLEFLIYFQGNSAPDKSGLPSDRFSAERTGGSVSTLTIQRTQQEDSAVYLCASSHPSTDTQYFGPGTRLTVL.

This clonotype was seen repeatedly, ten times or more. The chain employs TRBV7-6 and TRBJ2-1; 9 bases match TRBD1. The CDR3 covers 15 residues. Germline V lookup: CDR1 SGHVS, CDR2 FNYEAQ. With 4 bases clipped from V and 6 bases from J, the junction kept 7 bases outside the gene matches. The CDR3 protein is CASSSSGTGSNEQFF. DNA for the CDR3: TGTGCCAGCAGCTCGTCCGGGACAGGGAGCAATGAGCAGTTCTTC.

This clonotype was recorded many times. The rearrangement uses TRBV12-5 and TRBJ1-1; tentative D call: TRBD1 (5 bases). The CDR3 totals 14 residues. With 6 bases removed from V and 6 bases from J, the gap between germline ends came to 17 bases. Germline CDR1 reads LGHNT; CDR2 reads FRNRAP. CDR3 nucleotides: TGTGCTAGTGGCTCGGGGAGCGGGGGGGCTGAAGCTTTCTTT. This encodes CASGSGSGGAEAFF.

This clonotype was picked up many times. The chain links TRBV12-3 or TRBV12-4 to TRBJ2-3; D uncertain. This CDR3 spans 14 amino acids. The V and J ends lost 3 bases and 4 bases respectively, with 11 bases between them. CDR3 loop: CASSLFGQADTQYF. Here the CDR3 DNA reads TGTGCCAGCAGTTTGTTTGGGCAGGCAGATACGCAGTATTTT.

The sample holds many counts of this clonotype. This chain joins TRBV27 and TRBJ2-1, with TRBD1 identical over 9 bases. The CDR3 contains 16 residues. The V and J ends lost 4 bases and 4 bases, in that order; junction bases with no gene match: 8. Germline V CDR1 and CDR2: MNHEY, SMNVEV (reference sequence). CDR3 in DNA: TGTGCCAGCAGTTCAGTCCGGGACAGGGCGTACAATGAGCAGTTCTTC. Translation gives CASSSVRDRAYNEQFF.

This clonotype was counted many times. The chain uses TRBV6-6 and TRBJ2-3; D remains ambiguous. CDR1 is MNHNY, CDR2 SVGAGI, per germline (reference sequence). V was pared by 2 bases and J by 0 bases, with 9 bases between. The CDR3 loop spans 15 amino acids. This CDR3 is CASSYQTPSTDTQYF. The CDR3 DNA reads TGTGCCAGCAGTTACCAGACCCCTAGCACAGATACGCAGTATTTT.

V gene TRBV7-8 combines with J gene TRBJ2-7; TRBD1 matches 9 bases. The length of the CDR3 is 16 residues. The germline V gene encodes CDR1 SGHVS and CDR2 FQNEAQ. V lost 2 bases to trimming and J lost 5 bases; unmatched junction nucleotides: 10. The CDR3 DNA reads TGTGCCAGCAGCTTAACGCCGGGACAGGGTCCGCACGAGCAGTACTTC. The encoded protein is CASSLTPGQGPHEQYF.

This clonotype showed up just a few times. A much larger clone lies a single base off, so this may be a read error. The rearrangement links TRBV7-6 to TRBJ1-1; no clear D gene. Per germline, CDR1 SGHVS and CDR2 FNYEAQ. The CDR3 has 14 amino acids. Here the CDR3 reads CVSSLDTVNTEAFF. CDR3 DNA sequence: TGTGTCAGCAGCTTAGACACCGTGAACACTGAAGCTTTCTTT. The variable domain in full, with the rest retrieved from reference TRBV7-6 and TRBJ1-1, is GAGVSQSPRYKVTKRGQDVALRCDPISGHVSLYWYRQALGQGPEFLTYFNYEAQQDKSGLPNDRFSAERPEGSISTLTIQRTEQRDSAMYRCVSSLDTVNTEAFFGQGTRLTVV.

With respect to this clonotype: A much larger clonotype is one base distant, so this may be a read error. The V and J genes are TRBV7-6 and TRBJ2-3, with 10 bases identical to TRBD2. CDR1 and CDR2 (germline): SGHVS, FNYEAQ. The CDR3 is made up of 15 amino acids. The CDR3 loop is CASTRTSGLTDAQYF. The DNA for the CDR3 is TGTGCCAGCACAAGGACTAGCGGCCTCACAGATGCGCAGTATTTT.

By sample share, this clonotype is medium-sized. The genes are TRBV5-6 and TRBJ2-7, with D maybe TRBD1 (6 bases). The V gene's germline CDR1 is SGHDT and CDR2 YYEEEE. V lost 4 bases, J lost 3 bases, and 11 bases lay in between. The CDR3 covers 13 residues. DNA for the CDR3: TGTGCCAGCAGCCCGTCGGACAGCTACGAGCAGTACTTC. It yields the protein CASSPSDSYEQYF.

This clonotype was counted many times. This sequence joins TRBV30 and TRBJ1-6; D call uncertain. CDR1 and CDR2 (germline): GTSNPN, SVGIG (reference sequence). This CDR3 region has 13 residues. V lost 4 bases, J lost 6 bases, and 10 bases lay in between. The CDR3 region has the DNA TGTGCCTGGAATTCGAACCTTAATTCACCCCTCCACTTT. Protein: CAWNSNLNSPLHF.

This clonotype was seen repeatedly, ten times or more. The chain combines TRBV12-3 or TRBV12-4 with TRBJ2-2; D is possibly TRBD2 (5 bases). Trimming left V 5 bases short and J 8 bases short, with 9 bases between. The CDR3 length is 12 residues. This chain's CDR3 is CASSSPGGELFF. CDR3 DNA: TGTGCCAGCAGTAGCCCGGGGGGGGAGCTGTTTTTT.

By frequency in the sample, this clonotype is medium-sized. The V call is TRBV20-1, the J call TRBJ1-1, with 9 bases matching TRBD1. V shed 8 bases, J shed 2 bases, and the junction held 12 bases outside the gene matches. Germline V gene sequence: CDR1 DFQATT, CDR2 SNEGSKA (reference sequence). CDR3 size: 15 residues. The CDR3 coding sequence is TGCAGTTCTCCCTCCTCGGGACAGGGAAACACTGAAGCTTTCTTT. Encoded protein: CSSPSSGQGNTEAFF.

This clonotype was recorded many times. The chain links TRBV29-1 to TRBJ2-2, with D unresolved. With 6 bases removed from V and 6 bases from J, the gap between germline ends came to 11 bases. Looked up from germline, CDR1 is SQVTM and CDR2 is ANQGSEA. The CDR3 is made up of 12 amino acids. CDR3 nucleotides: TGCAGCGTAACAACCCGGGCCGGGGAGCTGTTTTTT. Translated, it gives CSVTTRAGELFF.

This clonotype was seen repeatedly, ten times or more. The CDR3 spells CASSPRMGPKETQYF. The DNA for the CDR3 is TGTGCCAGCAGCCCTCGAATGGGTCCGAAAGAGACCCAGTACTTC. V and J are TRBV11-3 and TRBJ2-5; the D is unclear. Germline V lookup: CDR1 SGHNT, CDR2 YENEEA. This CDR3 has 15 amino acids. Trimming pared 5 bases from V and 3 bases from J, leaving 16 bases between.